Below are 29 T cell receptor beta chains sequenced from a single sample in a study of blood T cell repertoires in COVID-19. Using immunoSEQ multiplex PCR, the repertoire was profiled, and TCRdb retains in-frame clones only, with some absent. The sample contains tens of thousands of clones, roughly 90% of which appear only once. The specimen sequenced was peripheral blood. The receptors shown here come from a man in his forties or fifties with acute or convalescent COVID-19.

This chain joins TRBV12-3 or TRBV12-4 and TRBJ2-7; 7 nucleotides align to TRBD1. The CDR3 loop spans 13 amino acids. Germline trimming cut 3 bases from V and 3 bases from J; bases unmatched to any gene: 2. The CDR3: CASSFRQGYEQYF. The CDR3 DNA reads TGTGCCAGCAGTTTCAGACAGGGCTACGAGCAGTACTTC.

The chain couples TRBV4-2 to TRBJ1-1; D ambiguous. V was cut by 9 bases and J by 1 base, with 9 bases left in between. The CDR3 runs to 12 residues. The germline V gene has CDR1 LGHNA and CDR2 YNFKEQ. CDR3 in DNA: TGTGCCAGTGGACGGGAGAACACTGAAGCTTTCTTT. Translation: CASGRENTEAFF.

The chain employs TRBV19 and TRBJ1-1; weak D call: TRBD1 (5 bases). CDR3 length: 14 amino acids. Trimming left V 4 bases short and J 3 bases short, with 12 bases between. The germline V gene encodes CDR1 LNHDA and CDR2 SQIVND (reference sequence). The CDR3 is CASSNRKGDTEAFF. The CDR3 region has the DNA TGTGCCAGTAGTAATAGGAAAGGGGACACTGAAGCTTTCTTT.

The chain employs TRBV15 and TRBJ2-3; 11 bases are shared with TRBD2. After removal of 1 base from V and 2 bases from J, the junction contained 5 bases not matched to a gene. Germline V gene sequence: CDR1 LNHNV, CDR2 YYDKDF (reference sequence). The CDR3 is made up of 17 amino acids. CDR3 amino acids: CATSRGVSGGDTDTQYF. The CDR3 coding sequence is TGTGCCACCAGCAGAGGCGTTAGCGGGGGGGACACAGATACGCAGTATTTT.

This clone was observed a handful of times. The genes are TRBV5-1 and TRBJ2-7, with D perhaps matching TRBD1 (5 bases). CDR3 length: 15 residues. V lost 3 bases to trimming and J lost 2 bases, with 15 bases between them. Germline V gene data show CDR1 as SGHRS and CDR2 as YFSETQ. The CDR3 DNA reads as TGCGCCAGCAGCTCGACAGTGTCTACGCCCTACGAGCAGTACTTC. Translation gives CASSSTVSTPYEQYF.

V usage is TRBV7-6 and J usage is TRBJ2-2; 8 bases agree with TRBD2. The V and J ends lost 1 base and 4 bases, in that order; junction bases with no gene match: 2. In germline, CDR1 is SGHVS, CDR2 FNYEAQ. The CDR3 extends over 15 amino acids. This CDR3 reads CASSLGTSSTGELFF. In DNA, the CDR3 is TGTGCCAGCAGCTTAGGGACTAGCAGCACCGGGGAGCTGTTTTTT.

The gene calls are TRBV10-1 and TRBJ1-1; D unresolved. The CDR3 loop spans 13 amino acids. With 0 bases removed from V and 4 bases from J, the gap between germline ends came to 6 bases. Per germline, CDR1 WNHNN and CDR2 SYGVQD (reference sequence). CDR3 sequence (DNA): TGCGCCAGCAGTGAGTCGAGTGTCACTGAAGCTTTCTTT. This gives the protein CASSESSVTEAFF.

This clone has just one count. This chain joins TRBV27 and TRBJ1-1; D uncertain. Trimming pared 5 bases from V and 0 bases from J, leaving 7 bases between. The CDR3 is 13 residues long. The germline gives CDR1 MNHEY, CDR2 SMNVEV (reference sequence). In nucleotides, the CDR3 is TGTGCCAGCAGTCGCGTCATGAACACTGAAGCTTTCTTT. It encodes CASSRVMNTEAFF.

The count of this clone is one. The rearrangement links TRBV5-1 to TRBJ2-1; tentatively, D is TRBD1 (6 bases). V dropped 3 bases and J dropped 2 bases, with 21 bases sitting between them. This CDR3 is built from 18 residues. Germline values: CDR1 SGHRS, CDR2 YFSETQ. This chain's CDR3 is CASSSRITTGFTYNEQFF. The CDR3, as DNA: TGCGCCAGCAGCTCCCGGATAACAACAGGGTTCACCTACAATGAGCAGTTCTTC. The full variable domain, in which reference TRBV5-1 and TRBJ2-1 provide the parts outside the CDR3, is KAGVTQTPRYLIKTRGQQVTLSCSPISGHRSVSWYQQTPGQGLQFLFEYFSETQRNKGNFPGRFSGRQFSNSRSEMNVSTLELGDSALYLCASSSRITTGFTYNEQFFGPGTRLTVL.

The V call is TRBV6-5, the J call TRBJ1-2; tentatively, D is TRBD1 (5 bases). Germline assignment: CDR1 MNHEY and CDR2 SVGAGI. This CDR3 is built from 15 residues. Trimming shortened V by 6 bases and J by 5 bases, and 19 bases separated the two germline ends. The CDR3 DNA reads TGTGCCAGCAGCATGGGGCAGCAGAGTCAGTATGGCTACACCTTC. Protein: CASSMGQQSQYGYTF.

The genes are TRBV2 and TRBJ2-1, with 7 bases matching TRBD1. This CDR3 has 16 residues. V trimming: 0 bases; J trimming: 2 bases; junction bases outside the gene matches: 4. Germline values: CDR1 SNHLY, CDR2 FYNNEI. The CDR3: CASSEARQGPYNEQFF. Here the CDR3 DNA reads TGTGCCAGCAGTGAAGCGCGACAGGGACCCTACAATGAGCAGTTCTTC.

CDR3 amino acids: CASSLGGASDTQYF. CDR3 nucleotides: TGTGCCAGTAGTCTCGGGGGGGCCTCAGATACGCAGTATTTT. The chain uses TRBV19 and TRBJ2-3; 8 positions match TRBD2. The germline gives CDR1 LNHDA, CDR2 SQIVND (reference sequence). The CDR3 has 14 residues. With 5 bases clipped from V and 4 bases from J, the junction kept 5 bases outside the gene matches.

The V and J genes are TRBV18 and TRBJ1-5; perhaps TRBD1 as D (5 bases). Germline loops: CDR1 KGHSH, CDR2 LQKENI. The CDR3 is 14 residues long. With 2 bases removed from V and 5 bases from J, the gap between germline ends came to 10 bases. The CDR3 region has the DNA TGTGCCAGCTCACCAGGGGCGCAGGATCAGCCCCAGCATTTT. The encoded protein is CASSPGAQDQPQHF.

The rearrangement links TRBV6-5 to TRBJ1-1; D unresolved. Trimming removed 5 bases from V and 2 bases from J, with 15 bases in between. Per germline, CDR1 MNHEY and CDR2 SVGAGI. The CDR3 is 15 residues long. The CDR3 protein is CASSRDGQPNTEAFF. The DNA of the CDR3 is TGTGCCAGCAGTAGAGATGGGCAGCCAAACACTGAAGCTTTCTTT.

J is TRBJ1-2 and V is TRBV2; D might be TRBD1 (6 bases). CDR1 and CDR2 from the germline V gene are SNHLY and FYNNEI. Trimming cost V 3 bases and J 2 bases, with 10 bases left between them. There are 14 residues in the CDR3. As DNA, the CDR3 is TGTGCCAGCAGTGAGGGGGGGGCCAACTATGGCTACACCTTC. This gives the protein CASSEGGANYGYTF.

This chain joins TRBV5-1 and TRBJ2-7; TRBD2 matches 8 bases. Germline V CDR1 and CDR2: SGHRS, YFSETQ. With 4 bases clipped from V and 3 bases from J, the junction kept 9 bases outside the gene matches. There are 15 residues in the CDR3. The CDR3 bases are TGCGCCAGCAGCCAGCCCGGGAGGGGAGGCTACGAGCAGTACTTC. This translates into CASSQPGRGGYEQYF. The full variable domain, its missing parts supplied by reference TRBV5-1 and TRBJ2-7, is KAGVTQTPRYLIKTRGQQVTLSCSPISGHRSVSWYQQTPGQGLQFLFEYFSETQRNKGNFPGRFSGRQFSNSRSEMNVSTLELGDSALYLCASSQPGRGGYEQYFGPGTRLTVT.

The CDR3 protein is CASSVALSGNTIYF. CDR3 sequence (DNA): TGTGCCAGCAGCGTAGCCCTCTCTGGAAACACCATATATTTT. This chain joins TRBV9 and TRBJ1-3; D is unresolved. Deletions cut 0 bases from V and 0 bases from J, with 4 bases between. The V gene's germline CDR1 is SGDLS and CDR2 YYNGEE. This CDR3 spans 14 amino acids.

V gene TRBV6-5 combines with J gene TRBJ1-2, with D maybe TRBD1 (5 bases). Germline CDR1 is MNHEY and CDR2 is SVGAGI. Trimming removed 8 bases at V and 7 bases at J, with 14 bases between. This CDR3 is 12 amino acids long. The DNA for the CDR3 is TGTGCCAGCTCCTACGCGGGGGTTGGCTACACCTTC. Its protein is CASSYAGVGYTF.

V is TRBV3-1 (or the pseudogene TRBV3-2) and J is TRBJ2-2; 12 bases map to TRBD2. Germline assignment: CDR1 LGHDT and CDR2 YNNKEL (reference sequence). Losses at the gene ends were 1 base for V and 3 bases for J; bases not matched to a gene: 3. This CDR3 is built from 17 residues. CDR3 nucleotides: TGTGCCAGCAGCCAAGTCCTAGCGGGGGGGGACACCGGGGAGCTGTTTTTT. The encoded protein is CASSQVLAGGDTGELFF.

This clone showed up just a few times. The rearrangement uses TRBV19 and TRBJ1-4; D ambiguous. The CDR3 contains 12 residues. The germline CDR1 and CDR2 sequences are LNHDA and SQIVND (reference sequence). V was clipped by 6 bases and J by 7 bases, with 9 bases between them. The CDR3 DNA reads TGTGCCAGTAGCCCCCTACCTGAAAAACTGTTTTTT. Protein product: CASSPLPEKLFF.

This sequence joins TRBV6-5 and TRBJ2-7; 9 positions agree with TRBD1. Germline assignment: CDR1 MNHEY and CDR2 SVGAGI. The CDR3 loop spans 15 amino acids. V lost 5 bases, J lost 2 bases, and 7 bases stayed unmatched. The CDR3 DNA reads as TGTGCCAGCAGTAGGGACAGGGTGGGAGCCTACGAGCAGTACTTC. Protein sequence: CASSRDRVGAYEQYF.

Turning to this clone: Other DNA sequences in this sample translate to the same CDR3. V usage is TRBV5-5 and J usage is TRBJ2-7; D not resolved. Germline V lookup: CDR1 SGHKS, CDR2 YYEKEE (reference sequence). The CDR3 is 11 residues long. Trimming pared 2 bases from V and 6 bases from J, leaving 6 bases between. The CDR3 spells CASSFEAEQYF. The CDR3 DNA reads TGTGCCAGCAGCTTCGAGGCCGAGCAGTACTTC.

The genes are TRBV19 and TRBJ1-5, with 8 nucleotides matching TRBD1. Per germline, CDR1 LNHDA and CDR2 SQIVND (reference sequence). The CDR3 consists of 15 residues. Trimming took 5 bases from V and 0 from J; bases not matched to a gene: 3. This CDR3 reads CASSRTGYSNQPQHF. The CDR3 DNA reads TGTGCCAGTAGTCGGACAGGGTATAGCAATCAGCCCCAGCATTTT.

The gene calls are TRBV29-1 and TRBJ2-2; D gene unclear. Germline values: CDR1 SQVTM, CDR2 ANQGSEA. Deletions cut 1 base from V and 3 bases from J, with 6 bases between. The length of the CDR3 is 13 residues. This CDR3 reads CSVEAAYTGELFF. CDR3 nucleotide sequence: TGCAGCGTTGAAGCAGCGTACACCGGGGAGCTGTTTTTT.

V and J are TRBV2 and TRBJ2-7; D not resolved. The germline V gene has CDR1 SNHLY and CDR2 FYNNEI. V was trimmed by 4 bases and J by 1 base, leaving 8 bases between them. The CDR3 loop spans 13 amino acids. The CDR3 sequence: CASSAQVSYEQYF. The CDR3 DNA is TGTGCCAGCAGTGCTCAGGTTTCCTACGAGCAGTACTTC.

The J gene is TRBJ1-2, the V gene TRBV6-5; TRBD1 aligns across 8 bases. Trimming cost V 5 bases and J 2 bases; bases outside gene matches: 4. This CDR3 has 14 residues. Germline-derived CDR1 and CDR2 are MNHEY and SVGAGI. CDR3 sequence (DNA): TGTGCCAGCAGTCCCAGACAGGGGAACTATGGCTACACCTTC. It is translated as CASSPRQGNYGYTF.

The CDR3 protein is CASSQGQGFYEQYF. In nucleotides, the CDR3 is TGTGCCAGCAGCCAAGGACAGGGGTTCTACGAGCAGTACTTC. This rearrangement joins TRBV14 to TRBJ2-7, with 8 bases identical to TRBD1. The CDR3 consists of 14 residues. J lost 3 bases, V lost 1 base, and 2 bases had no gene match. Germline assignment: CDR1 SGHDN and CDR2 FVKESK.

The CDR3 DNA reads as TGTGCCAGCTCACTGGGACAGGGTAATGTTATTGGCGAGCAGTACTTC. It specifies CASSLGQGNVIGEQYF. The chain combines TRBV18 with TRBJ2-7; 9 bases are shared with TRBD1. Germline CDR1 is KGHSH and CDR2 is LQKENI. The CDR3 spans 16 residues. The trim removed 4 bases at V and 6 bases at J, leaving 13 bases unmatched.

CDR3 sequence: CASSLQGGFGYGYTF. The CDR3 DNA reads TGTGCCAGCAGCTTACAGGGTGGGTTTGGCTATGGCTACACCTTC. The V and J genes are TRBV5-6 and TRBJ1-2; D may be TRBD1 (6 bases). Trimming took 2 bases from V and 4 from J, leaving 15 bases between them. The length of the CDR3 is 15 residues. In germline, CDR1 is SGHDT, CDR2 YYEEEE.